This TCR beta chain was retrieved from a study of blood T cell repertoires in COVID-19. Study information: Sources were T cells, B-cell-depleted T cells, or PBMCs; the material itself was cDNA or gDNA.

The CDR3 contains 13 residues. V lost 5 bases, J lost 1 base, and 9 bases lay in between. How the authors handled the data: Researchers report that nucleated cell counts were estimated from reference gene primer amplification. Data came from immunoSEQ multiplex PCR; TCRdb stores just in-frame clones and leaves some out. D and trimming come from the DNA, and the V and J calls and clone size come from that table. Of 200,000 to 250,000 clones detected, approximately 82% appear once; the ten largest clones hold around 9.5%. The chain joins TRBV6-7 to TRBJ2-7; D is ambiguous. TRBV6-7 is an ORF for which the function is uncertain. This receptor was identified in a man aged 50-60 years with active or convalescent COVID-19. The sequenced material came from peripheral blood. CDR3 in DNA: TGTGCCAGCAGTCCGCAGTCTTCCTACGAGCAGTACGTC. It encodes CASSPQSSYEQYV.